Sequencing of this T cell receptor beta chain was carried out in a study of cytomegalovirus exposure and HLA in healthy donors. The PCR made use of 60 Vbeta and 13 Jbeta primers. The assay was immunoSEQ multiplex PCR, and TCRdb's table has in-frame clones only and misses some. This table has 100,000 to 150,000 clones, roughly 70% appearing once. Trimming removed 0 bases from V and 7 bases from J; junction bases left unmatched: 9. CDR1 and CDR2 (germline): SGDLS, YYNGEE. The length of the CDR3 is 17 residues. While unrecorded immune exposures were likely, the donors were nominally healthy when sampled.

This chain joins TRBV9 and TRBJ1-4; TRBD1 agrees at 10 bases. The sequenced material came from PBMCs. The receptor was isolated from a middle-aged man in good health and CMV-seropositive. CDR3 sequence (DNA): TGTGCCAGCAGCGTAGCTACCATCGGGACAGGGGTTGAAAAACTGTTTTTT. Translation: CASSVATIGTGVEKLFF.